This TCR beta chain stems from a study of blood T cells in healthy people across ages (dated by TCRdb to 2013 to 2016). For the study in its entirety: In model experiments, template switching captured about one uniquely barcoded TCR beta cDNA molecule for every two T cells. Using deep sequencing normalized with unique cDNA molecular identifiers, the study measured how TCR beta repertoire diversity changes with age. Donors were grouped into four age groups: young (average 16 years), middle-aged (39), aged (62) and long-lived (approximately 75). To avoid experimental bias, donors of different ages were distributed randomly across sequencing lanes. For two donors (one aged 18 to 30 and one aged 80 or older), the study analyzed two additional independent replicas of 1 million unique cDNA reads from the same blood draw.

In this sample, this clonotype turned up a few times. No antigen is known for it. The record has no base qualities; no much larger clone is one base away. Looking up the germline V gene yields CDR1 LGHNA and CDR2 YNFKEQ. Trimming at the junction amounts to 0 bases on V and 1 base on J, and the germline ends lie 13 bases apart. Measured from the cysteine to the phenylalanine, the CDR3 is 17 residues long. Only CDR3 DNA is held: 51 bases, read in frame from base 1. The donors were some 39 Caucasian individuals from Russia, aged 6 to 90 years, who were systemically healthy. Each donor gave 8 to 10 milliliters of peripheral blood, drawn into EDTA-treated Vacutainer tubes. Ficoll-Paque density-gradient centrifugation was used to isolate PBMCs, with at least 7 million obtained per sample. Trizol reagent was used to extract total RNA from PBMCs, with at least 5 micrograms per sample. The percentages of naive CD45RAhigh/CD27high T cells were determined by flow cytometry on a PBMC aliquot from every donor.

The full study reports these points: Compared with the aged group, more naive CD4+ T cells, fewer expanded clones and increased TCR diversity were shown by the long-lived group, suggesting age selection. Observed TCR beta diversity per million T cells fell roughly linearly with age, and a significant reduction was already apparent by age about 38. The percentage of naive T cells measured by flow cytometry correlated strongly with observed TCR beta diversity. Conclusive comparison of naive and antigen-experienced compartments was prevented by the profiling of bulk unsorted PBMCs. Estimates of total diversity from one million sequenced T cells were regarded as lower bounds and underestimates. Because the CMV infection status of the donors was unknown, age-related changes in expanded clonotypes may potentially have been confounded.

The receptor library was made with 5' RACE. TCRdb names Illumina HiSeq 2500 as the instrument used. A second PCR of roughly 7 to 12 cycles was run with a J-beta primer mix and a sample-barcoded 5' primer. A unique molecular identifier was introduced onto each TCR beta cDNA molecule by a template-switch 5' adaptor carrying 12 random nucleotides. Each sample yielded at least 2.5 million CDR3-containing paired-end reads. The Mint cDNA synthesis kit, primed by a TRBC-specific oligonucleotide, was used to synthesize first-strand cDNA from all RNA. Following uracil-DNA glycosylase treatment, all cDNA underwent a first 18-cycle PCR with the universal primers M1SS and BC2_uni_R. As for the original processing: Each sample was normalized by randomly selecting 1 million high-quality reads, each carrying a distinct molecular identifier. Reads sharing molecular identifiers were discarded rather than binned into consensus sequences. MiTCR, with a Q25 quality threshold and the strictest error-elimination algorithm, was used for CDR3 identification, clonotype clustering and error correction. Lower-bound total TCR beta diversity was estimated with a nonparametric unseen species model using Euler transformation. TCRdb ran its own pipeline on the public reads, namely fastp trimming at Q25 and MiXCR clone calling, and kept in-frame beta chains. Identical CDR3 protein sequences are pooled into one entry, listed with their most common genes and DNA. The authors' filters were not applied to this entry. This sample has 250,000 to 300,000 distinct CDR3 sequences in its table, and around 27% of those were observed once. The ten largest clones represent 29% of the sample.

The rearranged segments are TRBV4-2 and TRBJ1-5, and possibly TRBD1, on 5 matching bases. The receptor's source is a woman in her 70s in good health. The sample taken for sequencing was blood. The CDR3 region: CASSQEGSRDSNQPQHF. The sequence in DNA is TGTGCCAGCAGCCAAGAGGGCTCCAGGGACAGCAATCAGCCCCAGCATTTT.